This T cell receptor (beta chain) was sequenced during a study of blood T cell repertoires in COVID-19. Study context: Donors in the United States, Italy and Spain gave samples during acute or convalescent COVID-19. T cells, B-cell-depleted T cells, or PBMCs supplied cDNA or gDNA.

Per the original data handling: Estimated nucleated cell counts came from reference gene primer amplification. Profiled with immunoSEQ multiplex PCR; TCRdb holds only in-frame clones, not every one. From that table come the V and J calls and clone size; the DNA was used to work out D and trimming. The sample holds approximately 150,000 clones; around 86% are singletons and the top ten take 6% to 7%. V dropped 1 base and J dropped 11; count of bases not matched to a gene: 11. CDR3 length: 15 residues. CDR1 and CDR2 from the germline V gene are SNHLY and FYNNEI. The count of this clone is one. The sequenced sample was peripheral blood. The chain has TRBV2 and TRBJ2-3; 8 bases align to TRBD1. The sequence was obtained from a man older than 75 with acute or convalescent COVID-19. The CDR3, as DNA: TGTGCCAGCAGTGAAGAGGGACAGGTGGCGGGGAAGCAGTATTTT. The encoded protein is CASSEEGQVAGKQYF.